This T cell receptor beta chain was identified in a study of response to subunit inactivated influenza vaccine. Notes on the study in general: After each seasonal influenza vaccination, few new T cells are recruited, the authors suggested.

Germline V gives CDR1 ENHRY, CDR2 SYGVKD. Trimming removed 0 bases from V and 0 bases from J; junction bases left unmatched: 2. The CDR3 is made up of 17 amino acids. Remarks on this clonotype: The target antigen is unknown.

Each CDR3 protein gets one entry after TCRdb re-called the RT-PCR reads with MiXCR. The sample contains 800,000 to 1,000,000 distinct CDR3 sequences, around 20% of which appear only once. The sample consisted of PBMCs from blood, taken 4 to 6 days after vaccination. The V call is TRBV10-3, the J call TRBJ2-2, with 9 bases fitting TRBD2. The source of this sequence is a man aged 50-59 years who received an inactivated influenza vaccine. Written as DNA, the CDR3 is TGTGCCATCAGTGAGTCTCCTAGCGGGGCGAACACCGGGGAGCTGTTTTTT. Protein sequence: CAISESPSGANTGELFF.